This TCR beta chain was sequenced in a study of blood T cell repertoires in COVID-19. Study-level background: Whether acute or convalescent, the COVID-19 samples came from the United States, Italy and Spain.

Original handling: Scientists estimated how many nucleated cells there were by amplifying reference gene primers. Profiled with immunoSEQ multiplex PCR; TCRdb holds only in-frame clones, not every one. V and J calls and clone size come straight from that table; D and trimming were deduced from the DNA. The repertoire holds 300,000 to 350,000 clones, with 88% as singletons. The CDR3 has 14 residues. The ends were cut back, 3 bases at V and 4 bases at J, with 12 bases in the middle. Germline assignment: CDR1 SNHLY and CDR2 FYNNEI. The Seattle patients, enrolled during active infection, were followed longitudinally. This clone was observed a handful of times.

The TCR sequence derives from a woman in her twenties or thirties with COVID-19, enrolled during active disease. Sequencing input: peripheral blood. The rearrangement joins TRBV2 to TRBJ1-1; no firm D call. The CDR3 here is CASSELRVGTEAFF. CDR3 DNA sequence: TGTGCCAGCAGTGAGTTGAGGGTGGGCACTGAAGCTTTCTTT.